A selection of T cell receptor beta chains follows, all from one sample in a study of chemoradiotherapy in HPV16-positive cancers. The repertoire was sequenced with immunoSEQ multiplex PCR; TCRdb's copy has only in-frame clones and lacks some. The table has about 20,000 clones, over 65% seen once. This specimen was blood, taken from a patient who underwent chemoradiotherapy. The receptors come from a human donor with HPV-associated anogenital cancer. CDR3s include the opening cysteine and the closing phenylalanine or tryptophan. The D gene is left open where the match is weak. Size values are once, few and many counts, or a class for expanded clones, and some rows have none.

CDR3 DNA	CDR3 protein	V gene	J gene	D gene	clone size
TGTGCCAGCAGCTCCCAAAACCGTTACGAGCAGTACTTC	CASSSQNRYEQYF	TRBV11-2	TRBJ2-7	NA	NA
TGTGCCATCAGTGAGGCCCATCCGGATGGCGACGAGCAGTACTTC	CAISEAHPDGDEQYF	TRBV10-3	TRBJ2-7	NA	NA
TGTGCCATCAGTGAGCCGCCGGGGCGGGGGGGCCAAAGTGTTTGGGCGGATACGCAGTATTTT	CAISEPPGRGGQSVWADTQYF	TRBV10-3	TRBJ2-3	TRBD2	NA
TGTGCCAGCAGCTTAGTATTAGGGGACGGTGGCTACACCTTC	CASSLVLGDGGYTF	TRBV7-9	TRBJ1-2	NA	NA
TGTGCCAGCAGCGTAGCTGGGATGGACGCAGATACGCAGTATTTT	CASSVAGMDADTQYF	TRBV9	TRBJ2-3	NA	NA
TGTGCCAGCAGCTTAGATCTGGGACAGAGAAACACCGGGGAGCTGTTTTTT	CASSLDLGQRNTGELFF	TRBV7-2	TRBJ2-2	TRBD1	NA
TGTGCCAGCAGTGGAAAAGGGTTTGATAAAAACATTCAGTACTTC	CASSGKGFDKNIQYF	TRBV2	TRBJ2-4	NA	few
TGTGCCAGCAGTGAACAGGGTGGCACAGATACGCAGTATTTT	CASSEQGGTDTQYF	TRBV6-1	TRBJ2-3	NA	NA
TGTGCCAGCAGCTCTTCAGGGTTAGGGAACACTGAAGCTTTCTTT	CASSSSGLGNTEAFF	TRBV5-6	TRBJ1-1	NA	NA
TGTGCCAGCTCAAGGTCCGGTTCTGACACTGAAGCTTTCTTT	CASSRSGSDTEAFF	TRBV18	TRBJ1-1	NA	NA
TGTGCCAGCAGCCCTAGCGGGGGGCCCTACGAGCAGTACTTC	CASSPSGGPYEQYF	TRBV7-2	TRBJ2-7	TRBD2	NA
TGTGCCAGCAGTTACCTGACTAGCGGGGGGGTGAATGAGCAGTTCTTC	CASSYLTSGGVNEQFF	TRBV6-5	TRBJ2-1	TRBD2	once
TGTGCCAGCAGCCCTCCGACAGGGAGCTCCTACAATGAGCAGTTCTTC	CASSPPTGSSYNEQFF	TRBV11-2	TRBJ2-1	TRBD1	NA
TGTGCCAGCAGCCAAGGAACCACAGGGGACACAGATACGCAGTATTTT	CASSQGTTGDTDTQYF	TRBV14	TRBJ2-3	TRBD1	NA